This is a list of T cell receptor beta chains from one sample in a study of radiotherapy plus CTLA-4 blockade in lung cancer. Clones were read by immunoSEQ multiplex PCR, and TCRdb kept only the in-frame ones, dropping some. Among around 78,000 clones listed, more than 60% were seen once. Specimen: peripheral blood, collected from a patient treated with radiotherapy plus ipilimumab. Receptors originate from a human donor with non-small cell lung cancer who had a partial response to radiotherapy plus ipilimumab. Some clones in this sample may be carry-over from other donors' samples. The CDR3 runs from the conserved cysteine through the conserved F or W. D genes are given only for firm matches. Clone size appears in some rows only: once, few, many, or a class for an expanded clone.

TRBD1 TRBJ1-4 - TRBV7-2 TGTGCCAGCAGCTCGGGACAGGCTTCAACTAATGAAAAACTGTTTTTT CASSSGQASTNEKLFF
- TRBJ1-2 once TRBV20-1 TGCAGTGCTGAGGGGGAGGGTTCCTACACCTTC CSAEGEGSYTF
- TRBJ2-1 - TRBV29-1 TGCAGCGTTGACCCCTCCCGGGACTGGTCCTACAATGAGCAGTTCTTC CSVDPSRDWSYNEQFF
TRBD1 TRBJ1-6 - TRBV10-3 TGTGCCATCAGCGGGGGACAGGTGGATTCACCCCTCCACTTT CAISGGQVDSPLHF
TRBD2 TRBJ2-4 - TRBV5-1 TGCGCCAGCAGCTTGGGGGCGGGAGTGGGTACTGGTAACATTCAGTACTTC CASSLGAGVGTGNIQYF
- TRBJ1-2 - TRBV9 TGTGCCAGCAGCGTAGTGGGTAGCTCAAATGGCTACACCTTC CASSVVGSSNGYTF
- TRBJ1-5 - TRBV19 TGTGCCAGTAGTATTCGGGGAAGCAATCAGCCCCAGCATTTT CASSIRGSNQPQHF
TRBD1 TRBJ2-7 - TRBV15 TGTGCCACCAGCGGATTGGGGACAGGCCCTTCCTACGAGCAGTACTTC CATSGLGTGPSYEQYF
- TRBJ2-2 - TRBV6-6 TGTGCCAGCAGTAGGATACAGGAGGAGCTGTTTTTT CASSRIQEELFF
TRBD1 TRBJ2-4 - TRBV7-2 TGTGCCAGCAGCCGGGACAGCTCCTCAAAGTACTTC CASSRDSSSKYF
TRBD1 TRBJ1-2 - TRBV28 TGTGCCAGCAGATTCCGGGACAGGGGAAACTATGGCTACACCTTC CASRFRDRGNYGYTF
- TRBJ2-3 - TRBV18 TGTGCCAGCTCGGGGGCGGGAGCAGCAGATACGCAGTATTTT CASSGAGAADTQYF
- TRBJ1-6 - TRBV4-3 TGCGCCAGCAGCCAAGAAGGTATTGGACAGAACTATAATTCACCCCTCCACTTT CASSQEGIGQNYNSPLHF